The 6 T cell receptor beta chains in this list originate from one sample, sequenced in a study of shared clonotypes between healthy human individuals. Clones were read by immunoSEQ multiplex PCR, and TCRdb kept only the in-frame ones, dropping some. Of approximately 2,000,000 clones listed, about 93% are singletons. Terminally differentiated effector memory CD45RA+ cells were excluded by CCR7 positive selection of CD45RO-negative cells. Sequencing used naive CD8+ T cells from PBMCs. The source of these receptors is a man younger than 30 in good health. Some clones in this sample may be carry-over from other donors' samples.

The rearrangement joins TRBV27 to TRBJ2-5; 13 bases agree with TRBD2. V lost 4 bases, J lost 10 bases, and 6 bases stayed unmatched. The CDR3 spans 14 residues. Germline loops: CDR1 MNHEY, CDR2 SMNVEV (reference sequence). CDR3 amino acids: CASSSGLAGDFQYF. The DNA of the CDR3 is TGTGCCAGCAGTTCCGGACTAGCGGGGGACTTCCAGTACTTC.

This clone has only a few counts. The chain carries TRBV4-2 and TRBJ1-1; D possibly corresponds to TRBD1 (5 bases). Germline V lookup: CDR1 LGHNA, CDR2 YNFKEQ. The CDR3 has 13 amino acids. Trimming took 4 bases from V and 1 from J, leaving 7 bases between them. The CDR3: CASSLGTNTEAFF. DNA for the CDR3: TGTGCCAGCAGCCTCGGGACGAACACTGAAGCTTTCTTT.

The chain couples TRBV7-9 to TRBJ2-2; 8 nucleotides match TRBD1. Trimming cost V 4 bases and J 7 bases; bases outside gene matches: 5. Germline-derived CDR1 and CDR2 are SEHNR and FQNEAQ (reference sequence). CDR3 length equals 14 residues. The CDR3 loop reads CASSSIQGVGELFF. CDR3 coding DNA: TGTGCCAGCAGCTCGATACAGGGGGTCGGGGAGCTGTTTTTT.

V gene TRBV6-5 combines with J gene TRBJ1-6; D is ambiguous. This CDR3 is 13 amino acids long. Trimming cost V 6 bases and J 10 bases, with 13 bases left between them. Germline values: CDR1 MNHEY, CDR2 SVGAGI. The CDR3 DNA reads as TGTGCCAGCAGGGCTAGCGTGTTCTCACCCCTCCACTTT. Its translation: CASRASVFSPLHF.

The chain's CDR3 is CASSFGGGRASTDTQYF. In DNA form, the CDR3 reads TGTGCCAGCAGCTTCGGGGGCGGGAGGGCCAGTACGGATACGCAGTATTTT. This chain connects TRBV13 to TRBJ2-3, with 9 bases lining up with TRBD2. Germline V gene data show CDR1 as PRHDT and CDR2 as FYEKMQ (reference sequence). This CDR3 contains 17 residues. With V trimmed by 3 bases and J by 6 bases, 13 bases remained unmatched.

CDR3 amino acids: CATSRQDSEGEQYF. CDR3 bases: TGTGCCACCAGCAGACAGGACAGTGAGGGAGAGCAGTACTTC. The chain uses TRBV15 and TRBJ2-7, with D tentatively TRBD1 (6 bases). The CDR3 consists of 14 residues. Germline CDR1 and CDR2: LNHNV and YYDKDF (reference sequence). Trimming shortened V by 2 bases and J by 7 bases, and 15 bases separated the two germline ends.